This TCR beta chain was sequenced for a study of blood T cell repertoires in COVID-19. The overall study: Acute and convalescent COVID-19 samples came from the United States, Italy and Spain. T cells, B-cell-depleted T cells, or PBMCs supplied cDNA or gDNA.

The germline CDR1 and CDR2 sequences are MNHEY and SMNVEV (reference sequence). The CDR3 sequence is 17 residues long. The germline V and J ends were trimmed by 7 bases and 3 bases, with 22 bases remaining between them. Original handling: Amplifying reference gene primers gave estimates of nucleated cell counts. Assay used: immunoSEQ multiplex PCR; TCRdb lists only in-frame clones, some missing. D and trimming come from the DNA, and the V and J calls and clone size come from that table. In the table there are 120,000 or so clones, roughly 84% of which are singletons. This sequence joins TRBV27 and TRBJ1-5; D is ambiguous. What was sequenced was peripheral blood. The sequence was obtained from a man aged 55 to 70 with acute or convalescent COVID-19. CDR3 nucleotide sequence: TGTGCCAGCATCCTCCATAAGAGGGATGACGACAATCAGCCCCAGCATTTT. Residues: CASILHKRDDDNQPQHF.